These 30 T cell receptor beta chains were all obtained from the same sample, sequenced in a study of blood T cells in healthy people across ages. For the second PCR, which ran for roughly 6 to 11 cycles, a sample-barcoded 5' primer and a J-beta primer mix were used. TCRdb called the 5' RACE reads again in MiXCR, with one record for every CDR3 protein. The sample consists of around 2 million distinct CDR3 sequences, 30% to 40% of them appearing once. The material sequenced was blood. These receptors originate from a human donor in good health.

The chain recombines TRBV18 with TRBJ2-3; D is possibly TRBD1 (7 bases). Germline loops: CDR1 KGHSH, CDR2 LQKENI. Trimming took off 2 bases at V and 2 bases at J, with 14 bases between the two ends. This CDR3 has 16 residues. CDR3 sequence reads: CASSPLEGALTDTQYF. The CDR3 coding sequence is TGTGCCAGCTCACCATTGGAGGGGGCACTCACAGATACGCAGTATTTT.

J is TRBJ1-5 and V is TRBV4-2; TRBD1 matches at 10 bases. CDR1 is LGHNA, CDR2 YNFKEQ, per germline. This CDR3 is 18 amino acids long. The V and J ends lost 4 bases and 0 bases, in that order; junction bases with no gene match: 9. The CDR3 reads CASSPSTGGLYSNQPQHF. DNA for the CDR3: TGTGCCAGCAGCCCGTCGACAGGGGGCTTATATAGCAATCAGCCCCAGCATTTT.

This clonotype appeared a few times. This chain links TRBV28 with TRBJ1-2; possibly TRBD1 for D (5 bases). Trimming shortened V by 1 base and J by 4 bases, and 10 bases separated the two germline ends. The CDR3 length is 14 residues. The germline CDR1 and CDR2 sequences are MDHEN and SYDVKM. CDR3 loop: CASSLSQGIYGYTF. CDR3 nucleotide sequence: TGTGCCAGCAGTTTATCTCAGGGAATCTATGGCTACACCTTC.

The gene calls are TRBV20-1 and TRBJ2-1; D unclear. This CDR3 is 16 amino acids long. Per germline, CDR1 DFQATT and CDR2 SNEGSKA (reference sequence). V was cut by 3 bases and J by 4 bases, with 19 bases left in between. CDR3 in DNA: TGCAGTGCTAGTGATCAGACCAAGGTCCGTTACAATGAGCAGTTCTTC. Its translation: CSASDQTKVRYNEQFF.

With regard to this clonotype: At one end the junction does not follow the germline gene, possibly because of a read error. The chain links TRBV5-1 to TRBJ2-4, with D perhaps matching TRBD2 (6 bases). The better agreement between TRBJ2-7 and the DNA end casts doubt on the J call. This CDR3 region has 14 residues. CDR1 is SGHRS, CDR2 YFSETQ, per germline. CDR3 coding DNA: TGCGCCAGCGGCTTGGTACCGGGGGTAAACGAGCAGTACTTC. It translates to CASGLVPGVNEQYF.

The chain employs TRBV12-3 or TRBV12-4 and TRBJ2-2; 9 bases fit TRBD2. V shed 2 bases and J 4 bases; nucleotides not matched to a gene: 5. The CDR3 contains 16 residues. CDR3 sequence reads: CASSLLLAGSTGELFF. CDR3 nucleotide sequence: TGTGCCAGCAGTTTATTGCTAGCGGGGTCCACCGGGGAGCTGTTTTTT.

This clonotype was picked up a small number of times. CDR3 loop: CASSLFRRAGDEQYF. In DNA form, the CDR3 reads TGCGCCAGCAGCCTCTTCCGCAGGGCAGGCGACGAGCAGTACTTC. The chain has TRBV5-1 and TRBJ2-7; TRBD1 is a possible D gene (5 bases). V was shortened by 4 bases and J by 5 bases, with 19 bases between the two germline ends. The CDR3 length is 15 residues. Germline CDR1 reads SGHRS; CDR2 reads YFSETQ.

The rearrangement joins TRBV7-9 to TRBJ2-3; 13 bases are shared with TRBD2. J was trimmed by 4 bases and V by 10 bases; bases with no gene match: 8. This CDR3 comprises 15 residues. Germline lookup yields CDR1 SEHNR and CDR2 FQNEAQ (reference sequence). CDR3 in DNA: TGTGCCACCGACGGACTAGCGGGGGATTCAGATACGCAGTATTTT. It codes for CATDGLAGDSDTQYF.

Notes on this clonotype: A much larger clone sits a single nucleotide away, making a read error possible. The chain is built from TRBV29-1 and TRBJ2-5; a weak D match, TRBD1 (6 bases). The CDR3 extends over 14 amino acids. The germline V gene encodes CDR1 SQVTM and CDR2 ANQGSEA. CDR3: CSGWDTLMGETRYF. As DNA, the CDR3 is TGCAGCGGATGGGACACCTTAATGGGAGAGACCCGGTACTTC.

This clonotype has a handful of counts. The rearrangement joins TRBV5-1 to TRBJ2-5; the match to TRBD1 covers 7 bases. Germline lookup yields CDR1 SGHRS and CDR2 YFSETQ. J gave up 5 bases and V 2 bases, and 3 bases lay outside the gene matches. The CDR3 consists of 13 residues. The CDR3 DNA reads TGCGCCAGCAGCTTCGACAGGGATGAGACCCAGTACTTC. It encodes CASSFDRDETQYF. Variable domain in full (rest from reference TRBV5-1 and TRBJ2-5): KAGVTQTPRYLIKTRGQQVTLSCSPISGHRSVSWYQQTPGQGLQFLFEYFSETQRNKGNFPGRFSGRQFSNSRSEMNVSTLELGDSALYLCASSFDRDETQYFGPGTRLLVL.

This sequence joins TRBV29-1 and TRBJ1-1; D not certain. Germline lookup yields CDR1 SQVTM and CDR2 ANQGSEA. V lost 3 bases, J lost 2 bases, and 25 bases lay in between. The CDR3 length is 18 residues. For the CDR3, the DNA is TGCAGCGTTGATTCGGCCCTTACGATCCGACGGATCAACACTGAAGCTTTCTTT. It specifies CSVDSALTIRRINTEAFF.

A remark on this clonotype: The CDR3 carries no conserved terminal phenylalanine or tryptophan, so it likely arises from a read error. V and J are TRBV12-3 or TRBV12-4 and TRBJ2-3; possible D gene TRBD1, 5 bases. There are 15 residues in the CDR3. Trimming cost V 5 bases and J 1 base, with 13 bases left between them. As DNA, the CDR3 is TGTGCCAGCAGTACCTTAGCAGGGCGCACAGATACGCAGTATTCT. It specifies CASSTLAGRTDTQYS.

V is TRBV20-1 and J is TRBJ2-1; D is ambiguous. This CDR3 is 15 amino acids long. CDR1 and CDR2 (germline): DFQATT, SNEGSKA (reference sequence). The germline V and J ends were trimmed by 2 bases and 7 bases, with 18 bases remaining between them. CDR3 in amino acids: CSARSFETPKNEQFF. CDR3 in DNA: TGCAGTGCTAGAAGCTTCGAGACTCCGAAAAATGAGCAGTTCTTC.

This clonotype has more than one count but fewer than ten. The chain uses TRBV20-1 and TRBJ2-7; D is undetermined. Germline CDR1 reads DFQATT; CDR2 reads SNEGSKA (reference sequence). V was clipped by 0 bases and J by 3 bases, with 9 bases between them. The CDR3 runs 13 residues. CDR3 in amino acids: CSARDLQYYEQYF. CDR3 sequence (DNA): TGCAGTGCTAGAGATCTACAGTACTACGAGCAGTACTTC.

CDR3 bases: TGTGCCAGCAGACCTCAGAGTTCCTACAATGAGCAGTTCTTC. The encoded protein is CASRPQSSYNEQFF. V is TRBV7-9 and J is TRBJ2-1; D is unclear. This CDR3 has 14 residues. V was trimmed by 6 bases and J by 1 base, leaving 10 bases between them. CDR1 is SEHNR, CDR2 FQNEAQ, per germline (reference sequence).

Remarks on this clonotype: At one end the junction does not follow the germline gene, possibly because of a read error. The V call is TRBV3-1, the J call TRBJ2-1; 9 bases align to TRBD1. This CDR3 is built from 15 residues. CDR1 and CDR2 (germline): LGHDT, YNNKEL (reference sequence). CDR3 sequence: CASGQDLQGAGEQFF. The DNA for the CDR3 is TGTGCCAGCGGCCAAGATTTACAGGGGGCGGGTGAGCAGTTCTTC.

This chain joins TRBV20-1 and TRBJ1-2; D is unresolved. Germline CDR1 reads DFQATT; CDR2 reads SNEGSKA (reference sequence). V lost 0 bases to trimming and J lost 2 bases, with 7 bases between them. The CDR3 contains 13 residues. The CDR3, as DNA: TGCAGTGCTAGAGAGTCTTGGAACTATGGCTACACCTTC. Translated, it gives CSARESWNYGYTF.

The chain recombines TRBV6-1 with TRBJ2-7; D remains unclear. The CDR3 has 12 amino acids. Trimming took off 7 bases at V and 5 bases at J, with 12 bases between the two ends. Germline V gene sequence: CDR1 MNHNS, CDR2 SASEGT. As DNA, the CDR3 is TGTGCCAGCACTAGGGTCGAAGACGAGCAGTACTTC. Protein: CASTRVEDEQYF.

There are a few counts of this clonotype. This chain links TRBV29-1 with TRBJ2-3; D is possibly TRBD2 (6 bases). Trimming stripped 3 bases from V and 3 bases from J, with 13 bases between. Germline CDR1 is SQVTM and CDR2 is ANQGSEA. The CDR3 extends over 14 amino acids. CDR3 bases: TGCAGCGTTGATTGGCGGAGGGGTACAGATACGCAGTATTTT. Translated: CSVDWRRGTDTQYF.

The chain joins TRBV6-2 or TRBV6-3 to TRBJ2-7, with a weak D call TRBD1 (6 bases). The end of the DNA fits TRBJ2-5 better, so the J call may be wrong. The CDR3 consists of 14 residues. Germline V gives CDR1 MNHEY, CDR2 SVGEGT. CDR3 bases: TGTGCCAGCAGTTGGTACAGGGAATGGGAGACCCAGTACTTC. Translated, it gives CASSWYREWETQYF.

J is TRBJ1-6 and V is TRBV7-9; TRBD1 agrees at 8 bases. The CDR3 contains 15 residues. The V gene's germline CDR1 is SEHNR and CDR2 FQNEAQ (reference sequence). V trimming: 4 bases; J trimming: 9 bases; junction bases outside the gene matches: 8. CDR3 loop: CASSSARQGSSPLHF. CDR3 DNA: TGTGCCAGCAGCTCGGCCCGACAGGGGAGTTCACCCCTCCACTTT.

Details on this clonotype: At one end, the junction sequence differs from germline, possibly due to a read error. This chain links TRBV2 with TRBJ2-1; D uncertain. CDR1 and CDR2 from the germline V gene are SNHLY and FYNNEI. This CDR3 spans 12 amino acids. The CDR3 DNA reads as TGTGCCAGCAGTGATCCCCACAATGAGCAGCTCTTC. Translated, it gives CASSDPHNEQLF.

The chain employs TRBV20-1 and TRBJ2-5; 15 bases map to TRBD2. Losses at the gene ends were 7 bases for V and 4 bases for J; bases not matched to a gene: 4. CDR3 size: 14 residues. Looked up from germline, CDR1 is DFQATT and CDR2 is SNEGSKA (reference sequence). CDR3 in amino acids: CSVGTSGGPETQYF. DNA for the CDR3: TGCAGTGTCGGGACTAGCGGGGGGCCAGAGACCCAGTACTTC.

The chain combines TRBV28 with TRBJ1-6; tentative D call: TRBD1 (6 bases). With 7 bases removed from V and 11 bases from J, the gap between germline ends came to 12 bases. CDR1 and CDR2 from the germline V gene are MDHEN and SYDVKM. CDR3 length: 12 amino acids. CDR3: CASTARGAPLHF. The DNA of the CDR3 is TGTGCCAGCACCGCAAGGGGGGCACCCCTCCACTTT.

The V and J genes are TRBV4-3 and TRBJ1-1; maybe TRBD1 (5 bases). CDR3 length: 14 amino acids. V was pared by 4 bases and J by 2 bases, with 11 bases between. Germline loops: CDR1 LGHNA, CDR2 YSLEER. The CDR3 DNA sequence: TGCGCCAGCAGCCCAGGGTCCCAAAACACTGAAGCTTTCTTT. Encoded protein: CASSPGSQNTEAFF.

This clonotype was detected a few times. The J gene is TRBJ1-2, the V gene TRBV11-2, with 9 bases fitting TRBD1. This CDR3 has 13 amino acids. Per germline, CDR1 SGHAT and CDR2 FQNNGV. J was trimmed by 6 bases and V by 7 bases; bases with no gene match: 6. The CDR3 reads CASKRQGVHGYTF. The CDR3 DNA sequence: TGTGCCAGCAAGCGACAGGGGGTACATGGCTACACCTTC. Based on the CDR3 plus reference TRBV11-2 and TRBJ1-2, the full variable domain is EAGVAQSPRYKIIEKRQSVAFWCNPISGHATLYWYQQILGQGPKLLIQFQNNGVVDDSQLPKDRFSAERLKGVDSTLKIQPAKLEDSAVYLCASKRQGVHGYTFGSGTRLTVV.

The rearrangement uses TRBV7-9 and TRBJ2-5; a weak D match, TRBD2 (6 bases). Germline V lookup: CDR1 SEHNR, CDR2 FQNEAQ (reference sequence). Deletions cut 5 bases from V and 3 bases from J, with 16 bases between. The CDR3 has 15 residues. The CDR3 is CASSLTGEPKETQYF. The DNA of the CDR3 is TGTGCCAGCAGCCTGACGGGGGAACCCAAAGAGACCCAGTACTTC.

To note about this clonotype: The junction shows a germline mismatch at one end, possibly a read error. The genes are TRBV7-2 and TRBJ1-4; possible D gene TRBD1, 5 bases. The CDR3 has 15 amino acids. Germline V lookup: CDR1 SGHTA, CDR2 FQGNSA. The CDR3 protein is CASSLDRPVDEKLFF. As DNA, the CDR3 is TGTGCCAGCAGCTTAGACAGGCCGGTAGATGAAAAGCTGTTTTTT.

V is TRBV5-1 and J is TRBJ2-3, with D perhaps matching TRBD1 (6 bases). V was shortened by 4 bases and J by 8 bases, with 20 bases between the two germline ends. This CDR3 contains 15 residues. Germline V gene sequence: CDR1 SGHRS, CDR2 YFSETQ. The CDR3 loop is CASSQSSGAAGTQYF. The CDR3 DNA follows: TGCGCCAGCAGCCAGTCATCAGGGGCGGCGGGTACGCAGTATTTT.

The chain couples TRBV24-1 to TRBJ2-5, with TRBD1 matching 7 bases. This CDR3 is 14 amino acids long. J lost 11 bases, V lost 7 bases, and 15 bases had no gene match. CDR1 is KGHDR, CDR2 SFDVKD, per germline. The CDR3 region is CATRAGTAVGEQYF. The CDR3 region has the DNA TGTGCCACCAGGGCCGGGACAGCGGTAGGTGAGCAGTACTTC.